This record looks at one TCR beta chain sequence and its context. The assay was immunoSEQ multiplex PCR, and TCRdb's table has in-frame clones only and misses some. The sample records 100,000 to 150,000 clones, about nine tenths being singletons. This sample was taken from a study of control samples from healthy donors and cancer patients. The sequencing sample was made of blood. This TCR derives from a man between 18 and 29 years old in good health.

CDR3 DNA sequence: TGTGCCAGCTCACCATCGGGGCAGGGGGCGCGCGAGCAGTACTTC. As protein: CASSPSGQGAREQYF. The chain uses TRBV18 and TRBJ2-7; TRBD1 agrees at 8 bases. V lost 2 bases, J lost 6 bases, and 9 bases stayed unmatched. CDR3 size: 15 residues. The germline V gene encodes CDR1 KGHSH and CDR2 LQKENI.